These T cell receptor beta chains were read from a single sample in a study of a mutant IDH1 vaccine in newly diagnosed glioma. These receptors have no identified antigens. Measured with immunoSEQ multiplex PCR; TCRdb has only the in-frame clones, and not every one. The sample lists tens of thousands of clones, roughly 84% occurring once. Source: PBMCs, taken from a glioma patient whose treatment included an IDH1 peptide vaccine. The receptors derive from a man in his forties with glioma. Both conserved end residues are part of each CDR3. D genes are given only for firm matches.

j_call v_call d_call cdr3_aa
TRBJ2-1 TRBV4-2 TRBD1 CASSQDGTGGWSYNEQFF
TRBJ1-2 TRBV5-1 . CASSLAVGEDGYGYTF
TRBJ2-7 TRBV27 TRBD2 CASSLAGVYHEQYF
TRBJ1-1 TRBV5-1 . CASTGVSTEAFF
TRBJ2-5 TRBV9 . CASSVGTAGRETQYF
TRBJ2-2 TRBV9 . CASREEGANTGELFF
TRBJ2-5 TRBV6-5 . CASSYGGMMETQYF
TRBJ2-5 TRBV14 . CASSRLQETQYF
TRBJ2-7 TRBV4-1 . CASRRTDLDYEQYF
TRBJ2-1 TRBV6-5 . CASSSSRREYNEQFF
TRBJ1-3 TRBV10-1 . CATQGNTIYF
TRBJ2-2 TRBV5-4 . CASIPGEGTGELFF
. TRBV29-1 TRBD2 CSVHVASGSYEQYF
TRBJ1-5 TRBV19 . CASSAIDSGGNQPQHF
TRBJ1-2 TRBV9 TRBD1 CASSVESRGPRYTF
TRBJ2-7 TRBV5-5 TRBD2 CASSTLRGTSGSHEQYF
TRBJ1-1 TRBV1 . CTSSQATYANTEAFF
TRBJ2-5 TRBV5-6 . CASSWGGYQETQYF
TRBJ2-4 TRBV28 . CASSSFAALAKNIQYF
TRBJ1-1 TRBV14 . CASSQVNTEAFF
TRBJ2-5 TRBV25-1 TRBD2 CASSDGRAGETQYF
TRBJ2-7 TRBV5-4 . CASSVQGEQYF
TRBJ2-2 TRBV18 . CASSIAYEGELFF
TRBJ2-2 TRBV7-9 . CATSGRAGELFF
TRBJ2-1 TRBV25-1 . CASSGFGTAYNEQFF
TRBJ2-3 TRBV15 . CATGGPPDTQYF
TRBJ2-7 TRBV12-1 . CASSSGLADSYEQYF
TRBJ2-5 TRBV6-5 TRBD1 CASSRTGKETQYF
TRBJ2-7 TRBV27 TRBD1 CASSQPGQGEYEQYF
TRBJ1-3 TRBV7-9 . CASFRRDLNLSGNTIYF
TRBJ2-7 TRBV5-1 . CASSPSAGYEQYF
TRBJ2-2 TRBV6-6 TRBD2 CASSYAGVTGELFF
TRBJ2-7 TRBV4-1 TRBD2 CASSQGLAGENEQYF
TRBJ2-1 TRBV11-2 TRBD2 CASSLGLAGQEQFF
TRBJ1-2 TRBV7-9 . CASSQTGIGYTF
TRBJ2-7 TRBV7-9 TRBD2 CASSSAGAFYEQYF
TRBJ2-1 TRBV19 . CASSIASWDNEQFF
TRBJ2-7 TRBV21-1 . CASSIRLAGLYEQYF
TRBJ2-2 TRBV7-2 TRBD2 CASSSTRGDYLNTGELFF
TRBJ2-1 TRBV5-1 . CASSFGALTYNEQFF
TRBJ2-1 TRBV14 TRBD2 CASSQDQAGVRNEQFF
TRBJ2-1 TRBV11-3 . CASGSYNEQFF
TRBJ2-7 TRBV6-5 . CASSYAGQSSYEQYF
TRBJ2-3 TRBV9 . CASSVAVGEDTQYF
TRBJ1-2 TRBV11-2 . CASSLEAGANYGYTF
TRBJ2-2 TRBV19 . CASSRIASPTNTGELFF
TRBJ1-5 TRBV7-7 . CASSLAVLLPQHF
TRBJ2-1 TRBV5-4 TRBD2 CASKIRTSGSNEQFF
TRBJ1-2 TRBV7-9 . CASSFPIEDGYTF
TRBJ1-4 TRBV5-4 TRBD1 CASSSGQNNEKLFF
TRBJ2-7 TRBV29-1 TRBD2 CSVTRTSGMGEQYF
TRBJ2-7 TRBV18 TRBD1 CASSRAGTVAIWNF
TRBJ2-4 TRBV6-1 . CASSDQSPKNIQYF
TRBJ1-4 TRBV5-1 . CASSLAGREKLFF
TRBJ1-1 TRBV10-3 . CAISLGSPTYTEAFF
TRBJ1-1 TRBV9 . CASSVEGEWGEAFF
TRBJ1-5 TRBV2 TRBD1 CASSGATGKQPQHF
TRBJ1-3 TRBV6-1 . CASGETDRSGNTIYF
TRBJ1-5 TRBV27 . CASSSLSGLPQHF